The rows below give T cell receptor beta chains drawn from one sample of a study of T cells in Graves' hyperthyroidism and ophthalmopathy. Each CDR3 protein gets one entry after TCRdb re-called the multiplex PCR reads with MiXCR. The data show over 650,000 distinct CDR3 sequences, 15% to 20% seen once. The sequenced sample consisted of blood. The source of these receptors is a man aged 18 to 29 with Graves' hyperthyroidism. Each CDR3 is given without its conserved first and last residue. The D gene is left open where the match is weak.

-	TRBV12-3/TRBV12-4	16	TRBJ1-4	ASSFTYSISTTNEKLF
TRBD1	TRBV20-1	15	TRBJ1-5	SARTLQGRSSNQPQH
-	TRBV7-2	15	TRBJ2-5	ASSLSLSLGRVGTQY
TRBD2	TRBV7-2	13	TRBJ2-7	ASSSSPSGSYEQY
-	TRBV6-2/TRBV6-3	12	TRBJ2-7	ASSIHGTSYEQY
-	TRBV9	12	TRBJ1-5	ASSVGQDNQPQH
-	TRBV28	11	TRBJ1-4	ASSGPTREKLF
TRBD2	TRBV18	13	TRBJ2-7	ASSPGASGPYEQY
-	TRBV12-3/TRBV12-4	12	TRBJ1-3	ASSLGHPGNTIY
-	TRBV7-9	11	TRBJ2-1	AWGRDRDNEQF
-	TRBV6-1	13	TRBJ2-7	AGSDPGGVGYEQY
TRBD2	TRBV13	15	TRBJ2-7	ASSLNFGGSKTYEQY
-	TRBV5-1	12	TRBJ2-7	ASSTDRPSYEQY
-	TRBV5-1	9	TRBJ1-2	ASSLDRAYT
TRBD1	TRBV6-2/TRBV6-3	14	TRBJ2-1	ASSQRGRGYYNEQF
-	TRBV7-2	13	TRBJ1-2	ASSPQVQTIYGYT
-	TRBV7-2	10	TRBJ2-1	ASSPYRDEQF
-	TRBV27	11	TRBJ1-2	ASTPLGAQGYT
TRBD1	TRBV7-2	13	TRBJ2-7	ASSTRQGTTYEQY
TRBD1	TRBV28	13	TRBJ2-2	ASSSGTGFTGELF
-	TRBV4-1	10	TRBJ2-2	ASSHPGGELF
TRBD2	TRBV29-1	12	TRBJ2-3	SVEPGLATDTQY
-	TRBV30	13	TRBJ2-7	AWSPPASAPYEQY
-	TRBV6-2/TRBV6-3	16	TRBJ2-3	ASSTTLLAGSSTDTQY
TRBD1	TRBV6-2/TRBV6-3	11	TRBJ1-5	ASTGTVNQPQH
TRBD2	TRBV3-1	15	TRBJ2-1	ASSNLRWREGNNEQF
-	TRBV30	9	TRBJ1-2	AWSPQVGYT
TRBD2	TRBV5-1	14	TRBJ2-7	ASSPGQAGGSNEQY
-	TRBV6-1	10	TRBJ2-5	AARPSVETQY
TRBD1	TRBV10-3	12	TRBJ1-4	AIGGQGTGEKLF
-	TRBV7-6	14	TRBJ1-1	ASSLTPGGALTEAF
-	TRBV20-1	11	TRBJ1-1	SAFLDRNTEAF
TRBD1	TRBV6-5	11	TRBJ1-1	ASSYRGAAEAF
TRBD2	TRBV9	13	TRBJ2-1	ASTSGTSGGHEQF
TRBD1	TRBV12-3/TRBV12-4	12	TRBJ1-6	ASRSTGSHSPLH
TRBD2	TRBV28	12	TRBJ2-7	ASSSNLAGGEQY
TRBD1	TRBV28	12	TRBJ2-7	ASSRRDRGHEQY
TRBD2	TRBV5-1	14	TRBJ2-2	ASSGIAGAKTGELF
-	TRBV5-1	12	TRBJ2-5	ASSLTPGEETQY
TRBD2	TRBV6-2/TRBV6-3	13	TRBJ2-7	ASSYGAGVAYEQY
-	TRBV6-1	12	TRBJ1-1	ASSAQDWNTEAF
-	TRBV20-1	12	TRBJ1-4	SARRPAGVEKLF
-	TRBV6-4	12	TRBJ2-2	ASSDPTSTGELF
-	TRBV6-1	12	TRBJ2-7	ATKPSGGSYEQY
-	TRBV7-9	11	TRBJ1-1	ASSSRWDTEAF
-	TRBV18	10	TRBJ2-7	ASSRDRREQY
-	TRBV25-1	12	TRBJ2-5	ASSEYNWEKAQY
TRBD1	TRBV27	15	TRBJ2-1	ASTPLLRTGGFNEQF
-	TRBV30	10	TRBJ1-1	AWGVPPLEAF
-	TRBV6-2/TRBV6-3	9	TRBJ1-2	ASQTDYGYT
-	TRBV7-2	11	TRBJ1-5	ASSFIGAQPQH
TRBD1	TRBV27	12	TRBJ2-2	ASSRDRGAGELF
TRBD1	TRBV15	14	TRBJ1-6	ATSRDKGAGDSPLH
-	TRBV7-8	12	TRBJ2-1	ASSSDTRQDEQF
-	TRBV6-1	11	TRBJ2-3	ASKGDITDTQY
-	TRBV19	12	TRBJ2-7	ASSIRGGTYEQY
-	TRBV5-1	11	TRBJ2-7	ASSLGEQLGQY
-	TRBV6-2/TRBV6-3	14	TRBJ1-1	ASRRDSHIMNTEAF
-	TRBV2	11	TRBJ2-7	ASRELEGGEQY
-	TRBV20-1	9	TRBJ2-7	SADQTYEQY